Listed below are T cell receptor beta chains from one sample, sequenced in a study of T cells in Graves' hyperthyroidism and ophthalmopathy. TCRdb redid the calling of the multiplex PCR reads with MiXCR, one entry per CDR3 protein. The data contain roughly 400,000 distinct CDR3 sequences, roughly 13% of them singletons. Sample: blood. The receptors derive from a man aged 50 to 59 with Graves' ophthalmopathy. Each CDR3 is given without its conserved first and last residue. Each record gives: V gene, CDR3 protein.

TRBV7-2 | ASSLGLAGGQETQY
TRBV3-1 | ASSQGLATDTQY
TRBV7-8 | ASSLAEGIGGYT
TRBV3-1 | ASSQEGTSLDEQF
TRBV7-2 | ASSFWTSGSFWISEQF
TRBV20-1 | SAKRSQTTDTQY
TRBV5-4 | ASSSPGLAGYLNTGELF
TRBV5-1 | ASSLGQMTYYNEQF
TRBV30 | AWSFGDGSYGYT
TRBV28 | ASRPGQGANEQY
TRBV5-1 | ASSPEGGSGRNEQF
TRBV7-9 | ASSSTQGNSPLH